The next 8 T cell receptor beta chains were all read from a single sample in a study of CD8+ T cells in alopecia areata. This sample's treatment: oral pan-JAK inhibitor, 5-10 mg twice daily. Isolated RNA was reverse transcribed into cDNA used as the sequencing template. Method: immunoSEQ multiplex PCR; TCRdb's copy keeps in-frame clones and lacks some. The sample consists of around 300,000 clones, about 60% of them appearing once. The sample here was CD4+ T cells sorted from blood, taken around week 54, from a patient treated with tofacitinib. Every receptor here comes from a human donor with alopecia areata.

This sequence joins TRBV27 and TRBJ1-6; possibly TRBD1 for D (6 bases). This CDR3 contains 15 residues. Germline CDR1 and CDR2: MNHEY and SMNVEV (reference sequence). V was pared by 7 bases and J by 7 bases, with 17 bases between. CDR3 residues: CASTMGGAGNSPLHF. CDR3 nucleotides: TGTGCCAGCACGATGGGGGGGGCGGGAAATTCACCCCTCCACTTT.

The rearrangement uses TRBV30 and TRBJ1-1; D unclear. This CDR3 is 13 amino acids long. Germline V gene sequence: CDR1 GTSNPN, CDR2 SVGIG (reference sequence). With 5 bases removed from V and 4 bases from J, the gap between germline ends came to 14 bases. CDR3 bases: TGTGCCTGGGCCGCGGCCCTAGGCACTGAAGCTTTCTTT. This translates into CAWAAALGTEAFF. Drawing the rest from reference TRBV30 and TRBJ1-1, the complete variable domain is SQTIHQWPATLVQPVGSPLSLECTVEGTSNPNLYWYRQAAGRGLQLLFYSVGIGQISSEVPQNLSASRPQDRQFILSSKKLLLSDSGFYLCAWAAALGTEAFFGQGTRLTVV.

CDR3 amino acids: CASSVAAGGYTF. CDR3 DNA: TGTGCCAGTAGTGTGGCCGCGGGGGGCTACACCTTC. This chain connects TRBV19 to TRBJ1-2; D not certain. The CDR3 consists of 12 residues. The germline V gene has CDR1 LNHDA and CDR2 SQIVND (reference sequence). V lost 5 bases and J 8 bases, leaving 12 bases between the germline ends.

This clone showed up just a few times. The chain employs TRBV15 and TRBJ2-3, with a tentative D call TRBD2 (7 bases). The length of the CDR3 is 14 residues. Germline V CDR1 and CDR2: LNHNV, YYDKDF (reference sequence). The V end was cut by 8 bases, the J end by 2 bases, with 14 bases between. In DNA form, the CDR3 reads TGTGCCACCGGAGGGGGAGGGAACACAGATACGCAGTATTTT. It specifies CATGGGGNTDTQYF.

This chain joins TRBV9 and TRBJ1-6; D is possibly TRBD1 (6 bases). The germline gives CDR1 SGDLS, CDR2 YYNGEE. The CDR3 runs 15 residues. Deletions cut 5 bases from V and 8 bases from J, with 17 bases between. CDR3 DNA sequence: TGTGCCAGCAGGAAGATGGACAGCATTGATTCACCCCTCCACTTT. It encodes CASRKMDSIDSPLHF.

V is TRBV29-1 and J is TRBJ1-2; D is possibly TRBD1 (6 bases). Germline V CDR1 and CDR2: SQVTM, ANQGSEA. The CDR3 totals 12 residues. V was pared by 8 bases and J by 4 bases, with 14 bases between. The CDR3 spells CSSRDTAYGYTF. CDR3 DNA sequence: TGCAGCTCCCGGGACACCGCCTATGGCTACACCTTC. Full variable domain (rest looked up from reference TRBV29-1 and TRBJ1-2): SAVISQKPSRDICQRGTSLTIQCQVDSQVTMMFWYRQQPGQSLTLIATANQGSEATYESGFVIDKFPISRPNLTFSTLTVSNMSPEDSSIYLCSSRDTAYGYTFGSGTRLTVV.

This clone was seen a few times. The V gene is TRBV25-1, the J gene TRBJ2-5; unclear D gene. In germline, CDR1 is MGHDK, CDR2 SYGVNS. The CDR3 is 14 residues long. V lost 5 bases, J lost 6 bases, and 16 bases lay in between. CDR3 sequence reads: CASSPPSRRQTQYF. In nucleotides, the CDR3 is TGTGCCAGCAGTCCCCCTTCCCGTCGGCAGACCCAGTACTTC.

The chain couples TRBV9 to TRBJ2-1; 9 bases fit TRBD1. Germline-derived CDR1 and CDR2 are SGDLS and YYNGEE. The CDR3 runs to 14 residues. Losses at the gene ends were 8 bases for V and 10 bases for J; bases not matched to a gene: 13. The CDR3 reads CARHRDRASQEQFF. DNA for the CDR3: TGTGCCAGACACCGGGACAGGGCATCACAAGAGCAGTTCTTC.